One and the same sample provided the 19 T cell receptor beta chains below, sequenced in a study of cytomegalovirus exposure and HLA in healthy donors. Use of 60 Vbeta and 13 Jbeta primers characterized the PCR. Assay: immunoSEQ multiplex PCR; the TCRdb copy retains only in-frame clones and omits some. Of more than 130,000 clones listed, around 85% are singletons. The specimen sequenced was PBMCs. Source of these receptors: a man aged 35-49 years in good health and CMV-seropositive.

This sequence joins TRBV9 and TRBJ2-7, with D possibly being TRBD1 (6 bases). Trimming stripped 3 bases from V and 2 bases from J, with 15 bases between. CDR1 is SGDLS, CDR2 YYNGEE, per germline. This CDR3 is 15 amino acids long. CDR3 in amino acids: CASSGTGGGPYEQYF. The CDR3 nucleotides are TGTGCCAGCAGCGGGACTGGGGGCGGGCCCTACGAGCAGTACTTC.

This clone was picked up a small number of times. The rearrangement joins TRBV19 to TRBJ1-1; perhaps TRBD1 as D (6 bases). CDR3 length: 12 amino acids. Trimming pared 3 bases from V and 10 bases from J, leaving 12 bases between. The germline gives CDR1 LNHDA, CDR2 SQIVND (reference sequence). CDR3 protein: CASSIPGHGAFF. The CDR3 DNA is TGTGCCAGTAGTATTCCGGGACACGGAGCTTTCTTT.

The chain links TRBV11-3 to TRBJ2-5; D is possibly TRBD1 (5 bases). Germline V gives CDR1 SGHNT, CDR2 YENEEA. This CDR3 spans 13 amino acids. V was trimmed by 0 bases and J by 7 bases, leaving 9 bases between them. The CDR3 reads CASSLDQGGTQYF. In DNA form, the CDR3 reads TGTGCCAGCAGCTTAGATCAGGGCGGGACCCAGTACTTC.

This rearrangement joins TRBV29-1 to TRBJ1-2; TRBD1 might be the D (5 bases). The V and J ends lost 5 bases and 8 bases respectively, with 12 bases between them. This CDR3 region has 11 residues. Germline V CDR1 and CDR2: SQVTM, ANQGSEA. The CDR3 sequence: CSVWVGGGYTF. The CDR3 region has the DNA TGCAGCGTTTGGGTGGGGGGGGGCTACACCTTC.

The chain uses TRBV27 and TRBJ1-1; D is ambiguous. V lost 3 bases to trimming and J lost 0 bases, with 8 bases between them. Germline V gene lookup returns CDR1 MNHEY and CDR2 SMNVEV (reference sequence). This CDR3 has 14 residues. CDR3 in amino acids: CASSLGNLNTEAFF. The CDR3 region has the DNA TGTGCCAGCAGTTTGGGCAACTTGAACACTGAAGCTTTCTTT.

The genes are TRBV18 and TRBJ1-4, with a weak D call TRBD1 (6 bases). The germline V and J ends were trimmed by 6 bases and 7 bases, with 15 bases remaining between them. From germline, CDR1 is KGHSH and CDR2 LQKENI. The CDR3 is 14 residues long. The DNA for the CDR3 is TGTGCCAGCTCCCCTTTTGGGACACTTGAAAAACTGTTTTTT. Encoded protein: CASSPFGTLEKLFF.

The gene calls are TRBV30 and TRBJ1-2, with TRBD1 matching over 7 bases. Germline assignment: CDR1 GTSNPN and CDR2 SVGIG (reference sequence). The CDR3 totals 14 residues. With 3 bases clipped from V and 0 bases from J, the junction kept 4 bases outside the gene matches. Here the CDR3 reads CAWSGRGPNYGYTF. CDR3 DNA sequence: TGTGCCTGGAGCGGGAGGGGGCCTAACTATGGCTACACCTTC.

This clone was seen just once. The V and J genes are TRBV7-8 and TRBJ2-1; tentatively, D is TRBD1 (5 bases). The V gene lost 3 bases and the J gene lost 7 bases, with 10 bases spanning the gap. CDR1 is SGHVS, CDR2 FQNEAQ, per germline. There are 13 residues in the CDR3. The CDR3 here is CASSFNQGNEQFF. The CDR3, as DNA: TGTGCCAGCAGCTTCAACCAGGGTAATGAGCAGTTCTTC.

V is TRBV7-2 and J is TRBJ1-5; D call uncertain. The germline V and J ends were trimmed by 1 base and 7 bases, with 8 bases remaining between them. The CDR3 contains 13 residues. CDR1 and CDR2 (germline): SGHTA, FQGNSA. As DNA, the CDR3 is TGTGCCAGCAGCTTAGTAATGGCCCAGCCCCAGCATTTT. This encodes CASSLVMAQPQHF.

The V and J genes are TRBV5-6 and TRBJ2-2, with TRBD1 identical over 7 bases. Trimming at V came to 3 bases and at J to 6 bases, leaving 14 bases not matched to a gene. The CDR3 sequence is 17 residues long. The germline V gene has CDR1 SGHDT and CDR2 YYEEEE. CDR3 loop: CASSSGNRDRGPGELFF. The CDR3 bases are TGTGCCAGCAGCTCAGGCAACCGGGACAGAGGGCCCGGGGAGCTGTTTTTT.

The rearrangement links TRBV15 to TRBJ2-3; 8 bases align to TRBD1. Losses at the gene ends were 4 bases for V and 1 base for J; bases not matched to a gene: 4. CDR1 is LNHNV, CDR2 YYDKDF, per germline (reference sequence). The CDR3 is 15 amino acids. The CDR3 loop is CATSTSGQGTDTQYF. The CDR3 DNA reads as TGTGCCACCAGCACTTCGGGACAGGGCACAGATACGCAGTATTTT.

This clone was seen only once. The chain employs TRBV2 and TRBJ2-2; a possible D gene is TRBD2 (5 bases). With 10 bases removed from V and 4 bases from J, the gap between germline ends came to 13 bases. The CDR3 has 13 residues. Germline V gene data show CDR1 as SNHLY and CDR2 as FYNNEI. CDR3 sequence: CATLAGLTGELFF. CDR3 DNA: TGTGCCACCCTGGCGGGTCTCACCGGGGAGCTGTTTTTT.

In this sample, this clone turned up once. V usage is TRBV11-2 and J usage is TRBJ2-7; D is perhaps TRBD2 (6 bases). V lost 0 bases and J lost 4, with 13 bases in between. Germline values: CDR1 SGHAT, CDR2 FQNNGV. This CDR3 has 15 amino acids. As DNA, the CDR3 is TGTGCCAGCAGCTTAGAAGTTGGGAGCGGGTACGAGCAGTACTTC. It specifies CASSLEVGSGYEQYF.

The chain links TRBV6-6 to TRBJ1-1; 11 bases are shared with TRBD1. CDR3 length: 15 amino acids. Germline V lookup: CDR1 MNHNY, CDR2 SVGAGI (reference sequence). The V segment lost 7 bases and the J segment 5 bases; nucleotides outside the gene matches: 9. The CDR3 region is CASKKGQGVLTEAFF. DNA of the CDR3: TGTGCCAGCAAAAAGGGACAGGGGGTATTGACTGAAGCTTTCTTT.

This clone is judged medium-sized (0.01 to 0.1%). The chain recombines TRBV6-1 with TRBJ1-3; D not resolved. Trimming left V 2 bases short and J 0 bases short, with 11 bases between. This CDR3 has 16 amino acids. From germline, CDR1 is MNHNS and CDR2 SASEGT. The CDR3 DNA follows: TGTGCCAGCAGTGAAACGTTGACTGCCTCTGGAAACACCATATATTTT. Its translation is CASSETLTASGNTIYF.

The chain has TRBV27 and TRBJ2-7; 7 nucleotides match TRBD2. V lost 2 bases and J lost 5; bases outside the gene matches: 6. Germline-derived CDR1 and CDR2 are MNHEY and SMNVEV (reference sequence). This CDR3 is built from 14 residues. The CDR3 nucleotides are TGTGCCAGCAGTTTACGGGGGAGGGCCGACGAGCAGTACTTC. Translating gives CASSLRGRADEQYF.

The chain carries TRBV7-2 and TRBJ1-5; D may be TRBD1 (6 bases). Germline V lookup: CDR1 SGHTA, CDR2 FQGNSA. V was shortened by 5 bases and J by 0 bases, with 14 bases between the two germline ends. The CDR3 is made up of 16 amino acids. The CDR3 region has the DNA TGTGCCAGCAGCGCATACGGGACATATAGCAATCAGCCCCAGCATTTT. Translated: CASSAYGTYSNQPQHF.

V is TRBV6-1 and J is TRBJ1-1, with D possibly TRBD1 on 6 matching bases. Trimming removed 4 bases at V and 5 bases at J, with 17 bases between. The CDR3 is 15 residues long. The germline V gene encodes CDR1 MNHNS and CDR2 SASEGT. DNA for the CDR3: TGTGCCAGCAGTGTAGGGGGGGGCCGGGGGACTGAAGCTTTCTTT. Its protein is CASSVGGGRGTEAFF.

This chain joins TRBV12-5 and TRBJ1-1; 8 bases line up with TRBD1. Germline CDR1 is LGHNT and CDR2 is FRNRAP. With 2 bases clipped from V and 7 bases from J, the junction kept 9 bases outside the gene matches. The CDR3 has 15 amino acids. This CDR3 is CASGLKTGDELEAFF. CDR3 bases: TGTGCTAGTGGTTTGAAGACAGGGGACGAACTTGAAGCTTTCTTT.